The clone carrying this T cell receptor (beta chain) has just one count. This entry is derived from a study of blood T cell repertoires in COVID-19. Clones were read by immunoSEQ multiplex PCR, and TCRdb kept only the in-frame ones, dropping some. The repertoire has 80,000 to 100,000 clones, approximately 90% of them found once; the top ten carry approximately 1.5%. The CDR3 consists of 15 residues. The V end was cut by 2 bases, the J end by 4 bases, with 12 bases between. CDR1 is MDHEN and CDR2 is SYDVKM in the germline V gene. The V call is TRBV28, the J call TRBJ1-3; D perhaps matches TRBD1 (5 bases). This clonotype was obtained from a man in his 60s with acute or convalescent COVID-19. Sequencing was done on a sample of peripheral blood. CDR3 DNA sequence: TGTGCCAGCAGTTTAGGAGGAGGGGCAGGAAACACCATATATTTT. This encodes CASSLGGGAGNTIYF.